Detailed here is one T cell receptor (beta chain). The CDR3 spans 15 residues. Trimming stripped 3 bases from V and 0 bases from J, with 9 bases between. Germline CDR1 and CDR2: SEHNR and FQNEAQ (reference sequence). The data derive from a study of blood T cell repertoires in COVID-19. Under the authors' procedure: Reference gene primer amplification gave nucleated cell count estimates. The repertoire was sequenced with immunoSEQ multiplex PCR; TCRdb's copy has only in-frame clones and lacks some. That table supplies the V and J calls and clone size; D and trimming were determined from the DNA. This table holds approximately 140,000 clones, approximately 86% found once.

The TCR was taken from a man between 70 and 80 years old with acute or convalescent COVID-19. The source material was peripheral blood. The chain has TRBV7-9 and TRBJ2-1; no firm D call. The CDR3 loop is CASSFVRSSYNEQFF. CDR3 DNA sequence: TGTGCCAGCAGCTTCGTCCGTAGCTCCTACAATGAGCAGTTCTTC.